This TCR beta chain is drawn from a study of human T cells and chemical hapten exposure. Single cDNA molecules in the library carried unique molecular identifiers attached during preparation. A single record per CDR3 protein comes from TCRdb applying MiXCR to the 5' RACE reads. Among 110,000 to 150,000 distinct CDR3 sequences, 3.5% to 5% were seen once, and the ten largest hold more than 1.2%. Unfractionated whole blood was the source of the extracted total RNA. The CDR3 covers 15 residues. Germline assignment: CDR1 SQVTM and CDR2 ANQGSEA. V was clipped by 6 bases and J by 0 bases, with 15 bases between them.

This receptor was obtained from a female donor in good health. This chain joins TRBV29-1 and TRBJ2-1; D ambiguous. The CDR3 region has the DNA TGCAGCGTGAAGGCCCAGCCGAGCTCCTACAATGAGCAGTTCTTC. This encodes CSVKAQPSSYNEQFF.